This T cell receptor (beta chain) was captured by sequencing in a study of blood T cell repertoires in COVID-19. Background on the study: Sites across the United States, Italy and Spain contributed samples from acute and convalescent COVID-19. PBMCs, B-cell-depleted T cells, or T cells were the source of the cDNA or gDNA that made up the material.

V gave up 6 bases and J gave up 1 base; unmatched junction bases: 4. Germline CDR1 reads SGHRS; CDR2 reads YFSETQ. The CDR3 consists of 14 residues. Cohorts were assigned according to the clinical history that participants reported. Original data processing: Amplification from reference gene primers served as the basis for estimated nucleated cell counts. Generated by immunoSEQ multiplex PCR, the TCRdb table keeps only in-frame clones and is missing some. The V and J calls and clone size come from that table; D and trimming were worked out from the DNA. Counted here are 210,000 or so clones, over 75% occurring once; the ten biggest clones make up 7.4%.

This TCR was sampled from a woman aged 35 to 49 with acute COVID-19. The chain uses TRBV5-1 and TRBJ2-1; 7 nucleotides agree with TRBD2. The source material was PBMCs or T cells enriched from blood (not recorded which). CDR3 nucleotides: TGCGCCAGCACTCTAGCGGAATCCTACAATGAGCAGTTCTTC. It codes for CASTLAESYNEQFF.